This T cell receptor (beta chain) came from a study of T cells in Graves' hyperthyroidism and ophthalmopathy. General study findings and limits: In the blood, most expanded thyroid clonotypes above 0.001 appeared as well.

This clonotype occurred a few times. Its antigen remains unknown. What was amplified from RNA transcripts were TCR beta CDR3 regions. Researchers ran a first-round RT-PCR on the TCR CDR3 using the HTBI primer set. From the multiplex PCR reads, TCRdb called clonotypes with MiXCR, one entry per CDR3 protein. The table has hundreds of thousands of distinct CDR3 sequences, more than 12% seen once. Based on clinical symptoms, serum thyroxine and TRAb, thyroid ultrasound and orbital computed tomography, diagnoses were reached. Germline lookup yields CDR1 LGHNA and CDR2 YNFKEQ. The CDR3 runs 17 residues. The J segment lost 4 bases and the V segment lost 0 bases, leaving 5 bases of the junction unmatched.

The sequence derives from a woman in her 50s with Graves' ophthalmopathy. The chain employs TRBV4-2 and TRBJ2-1; 11 positions agree with TRBD2. Sequencing was done on a sample of blood. The CDR3 bases are TGTGCCAGCAGCCAAGATCGTAGCGGGAGGGAATACAATGAGCAGTTCTTC. It yields the protein CASSQDRSGREYNEQFF.